This entry lists 32 T cell receptor beta chains sequenced from one sample in a study of neurological immune-mediated disorders. TCRdb reprocessed the 5' RACE reads with MiXCR, giving one entry per CDR3 protein. The sample includes 25,000 to 35,000 distinct CDR3 sequences, about an eighth of them seen just once. As for time point: technical triplicate 2. Material for sequencing was CD4+ T cells from blood. The source of these receptors is a female donor with HTLV-1-associated myelopathy (HAM/TSP).

This clonotype was found once. The V call is TRBV29-1, the J call TRBJ2-5; D possibly uses TRBD1 or TRBD2 (5 bases each). The V end was cut by 8 bases, the J end by 4 bases, with 23 bases between. This CDR3 comprises 15 residues. CDR1 and CDR2 from the germline V gene are SQVTM and ANQGSEA. The chain's CDR3 is CSPYTGRGQRETQYF. For the CDR3, the DNA is TGCAGCCCATATACGGGGCGCGGCCAGAGAGAGACCCAGTACTTC.

This clonotype was detected many times. This chain uses TRBV20-1 with TRBJ1-4; the D gene is possibly TRBD1 (6 bases). The CDR3 has 15 residues. The V gene's germline CDR1 is DFQATT and CDR2 SNEGSKA (reference sequence). V gave up 1 base and J gave up 3 bases, with 12 bases separating them. The CDR3 DNA reads TGCAGTGCTAGAGTCGACAGGAGATCTAATGAAAAACTGTTTTTT. Its translation: CSARVDRRSNEKLFF.

This clonotype was detected many times. V and J are TRBV7-2 and TRBJ2-7; TRBD1 might be the D (6 bases). From germline, CDR1 is SGHTA and CDR2 FQGNSA. The V and J ends lost 6 bases and 4 bases respectively, with 22 bases between them. The CDR3 runs to 16 residues. CDR3 loop: CASSSSGGAPGYEQYF. For the CDR3, the DNA is TGTGCCAGCAGTTCTTCTGGGGGCGCGCCGGGATACGAGCAGTACTTC.

The chain is built from TRBV20-1 and TRBJ2-7; D uncertain. The CDR3 sequence is 14 residues long. V lost 1 base and J lost 0, with 10 bases in between. Looked up from germline, CDR1 is DFQATT and CDR2 is SNEGSKA (reference sequence). This CDR3 is CSARAPTDSYEQYV. CDR3 in DNA: TGCAGTGCTAGAGCCCCGACGGACTCCTACGAGCAGTACGTC.

This clonotype was seen a few times. This rearrangement joins TRBV11-2 to TRBJ1-1, with D hard to call. V lost 0 bases, J lost 10 bases, and 12 bases lay in between. There are 13 residues in the CDR3. Per germline, CDR1 SGHAT and CDR2 FQNNGV. The CDR3 here is CASSLDLVRPAFF. CDR3 in DNA: TGTGCCAGCAGCTTAGATCTGGTCAGGCCAGCTTTCTTT.

This clonotype was counted many times. The chain carries TRBV20-1 and TRBJ1-5; TRBD1 might be the D (5 bases). The CDR3 covers 13 residues. Trimming pared 4 bases from V and 7 bases from J, leaving 14 bases between. Germline CDR1 is DFQATT and CDR2 is SNEGSKA (reference sequence). The CDR3 DNA is TGCAGTGCTATATTCCGGGGCGACCAGCCCCAGCATTTT. This codes for CSAIFRGDQPQHF.

Ten or more counts support this clonotype. The gene calls are TRBV5-1 and TRBJ2-5; the D gene could be TRBD1 or TRBD2 (5 bases each). Germline CDR1 is SGHRS and CDR2 is YFSETQ. The CDR3 spans 13 residues. Trimming removed 1 base at V and 3 bases at J, with 7 bases between. CDR3 sequence: CASSLMGEETQYF. The CDR3 DNA is TGCGCCAGCAGCTTGATGGGGGAAGAGACCCAGTACTTC.

Worth noting for this clonotype: At one end, the junction sequence differs from germline, possibly due to a read error. The genes are TRBV11-3 and TRBJ2-1, with 8 bases identical to TRBD2. The CDR3 is 16 residues long. CDR1 is SGHNT and CDR2 is YENEEA in the germline V gene. This CDR3 reads CASSKARGMGWREEAF. The CDR3 coding sequence is TGTGCCAGCAGCAAAGCAAGGGGTATGGGCTGGCGGGAGGAGGCTTTC.

The sample holds many counts of this clonotype. This chain connects TRBV5-1 to TRBJ1-1; 7 bases map to TRBD1. After removal of 1 base from V and 7 bases from J, the junction contained 4 bases not matched to a gene. This CDR3 spans 13 amino acids. Germline CDR1 SGHRS, CDR2 YFSETQ. CDR3 loop: CASSLMAGGEAFF. CDR3 in DNA: TGCGCCAGCAGCTTGATGGCAGGGGGTGAAGCTTTCTTT.

V and J are TRBV5-1 and TRBJ1-2; D is undetermined. V lost 4 bases and J lost 4, with 8 bases in between. CDR1 is SGHRS and CDR2 is YFSETQ in the germline V gene. The CDR3 is 12 residues long. Written as DNA, the CDR3 is TGCGCCAGCAGCCGGGAGAGCTATGGCTACACCTTC. This translates into CASSRESYGYTF.

The table lists this clonotype with many counts. The chain carries TRBV20-1 and TRBJ1-6; 7 nucleotides agree with TRBD1. The ends lost 2 bases at V and 4 bases at J; junction bases unmatched: 5. The CDR3 is made up of 15 amino acids. Germline CDR1 DFQATT, CDR2 SNEGSKA (reference sequence). The CDR3 DNA sequence: TGCAGTGCTAGAACTGAGGGACAGTATAATTCACCCCTCCACTTT. As protein: CSARTEGQYNSPLHF.

In this sample, this clonotype turned up once. The CDR3 here is CASTPGLHHPETRYF. In DNA form, the CDR3 reads TGCGCCAGCACCCCGGGACTACATCATCCGGAGACACGGTACTTC. The V gene is TRBV5-1, the J gene TRBJ2-5, with TRBD2 matching over 7 bases. Trimming removed 6 bases from V and 13 bases from J; junction bases left unmatched: 21. This CDR3 is 15 amino acids long. Germline CDR1 and CDR2: SGHRS and YFSETQ.

This clonotype was recorded many times. This chain links TRBV5-1 with TRBJ2-7, with D possibly TRBD1 on 6 matching bases. Germline V gene sequence: CDR1 SGHRS, CDR2 YFSETQ. V was cut by 4 bases and J by 4 bases, with 18 bases left in between. CDR3 size: 15 residues. The DNA of the CDR3 is TGCGCCAGCAGCCCTCGGACAGTTCCAGGATACGAGCAGTACTTC. Its protein product is CASSPRTVPGYEQYF.

This clonotype was detected many times. The rearrangement links TRBV6-1 to TRBJ2-1, with 11 bases identical to TRBD2. Trimming at V came to 3 bases and at J to 13 bases, leaving 8 bases not matched to a gene. The CDR3 covers 14 residues. Germline-derived CDR1 and CDR2 are MNHNS and SASEGT. CDR3 sequence (DNA): TGTGCCAGCAGTGAGGGGCTAGCGGGAGGTCGTCAGTTCTTC. It is translated as CASSEGLAGGRQFF.

By sample share, this clonotype is medium-sized. This chain connects TRBV20-1 to TRBJ2-3; 9 nucleotides agree with TRBD2. This CDR3 has 15 amino acids. Trimming removed 0 bases from V and 3 bases from J; junction bases left unmatched: 4. Germline V gene data show CDR1 as DFQATT and CDR2 as SNEGSKA (reference sequence). Written as DNA, the CDR3 is TGCAGTGCTAGAGATAGCGGGAGAGGAACAGATACGCAGTATTTT. It translates to CSARDSGRGTDTQYF.

This clonotype was picked up many times. The chain uses TRBV6-1 and TRBJ2-7; D may be TRBD2 (7 bases). The V gene's germline CDR1 is MNHNS and CDR2 SASEGT. Trimming took off 5 bases at V and 6 bases at J, with 29 bases between the two ends. The CDR3 contains 18 residues. The CDR3 spells CASSFSHEGGALSVEQYF. The DNA for the CDR3 is TGTGCCAGCAGTTTCTCCCACGAAGGGGGGGCCCTAAGCGTCGAGCAGTACTTC.

The table lists this clonotype with many counts. The gene calls are TRBV7-2 and TRBJ2-5, with D maybe TRBD2 (5 bases). CDR3 size: 13 residues. V gave up 4 bases and J gave up 5 bases, with 11 bases separating them. CDR1 and CDR2 (germline): SGHTA, FQGNSA. CDR3 DNA: TGTGCCAGCAGCTCAATTAGCGCGGAGACCCAGTACTTC. Amino acids: CASSSISAETQYF. Supplemented by reference TRBV7-2 and TRBJ2-5, the full variable domain reads GAGVSQSPSNKVTEKGKDVELRCDPISGHTALYWYRQSLGQGLEFLIYFQGNSAPDKSGLPSDRFSAERTGGSVSTLTIQRTQQEDSAVYLCASSSISAETQYFGPGTRLLVL.

This clonotype was observed many times. The chain is built from TRBV4-1 and TRBJ2-3; D gene unclear. From germline, CDR1 is MGHRA and CDR2 YSYEKL. The CDR3 length is 14 residues. With 1 base removed from V and 0 bases from J, the gap between germline ends came to 5 bases. CDR3 region: CASSQVVSTDTQYF. CDR3 bases: TGCGCCAGCAGCCAAGTGGTTAGCACAGATACGCAGTATTTT.

This clonotype was counted many times. The chain couples TRBV24-1 to TRBJ2-2; D might be TRBD1 (6 bases). This CDR3 spans 15 amino acids. Trimming took 5 bases from V and 1 from J, leaving 10 bases between them. Germline CDR1 reads KGHDR; CDR2 reads SFDVKD. CDR3 nucleotides: TGTGCCACCAGTGCCCAGGACAGGAACACCGGGGAGCTGTTTTTT. It codes for CATSAQDRNTGELFF.

The sample holds many counts of this clonotype. This rearrangement joins TRBV5-1 to TRBJ2-5; D ambiguous. Germline-derived CDR1 and CDR2 are SGHRS and YFSETQ. Deletions cut 0 bases from V and 2 bases from J, with 5 bases between. The CDR3 extends over 13 amino acids. The chain's CDR3 is CASSLGQQETQYF. CDR3 bases: TGCGCCAGCAGCTTGGGGCAGCAAGAGACCCAGTACTTC.

This clonotype was counted at least ten times. The rearrangement uses TRBV6-5 and TRBJ2-1; 8 bases are a match to TRBD2. CDR1 is MNHEY, CDR2 SVGAGI, per germline. V dropped 6 bases and J dropped 3; count of bases not matched to a gene: 7. This CDR3 has 15 residues. The CDR3, as DNA: TGTGCCAGCAGCCCCACTAGCGGACTCTACAATGAGCAGTTCTTC. It translates to CASSPTSGLYNEQFF.

This clonotype was recorded at least ten times. The V gene is TRBV20-1, the J gene TRBJ1-6, with 9 bases that match TRBD1. V dropped 2 bases and J dropped 7; count of bases not matched to a gene: 3. Germline lookup yields CDR1 DFQATT and CDR2 SNEGSKA (reference sequence). The CDR3 runs 14 residues. CDR3: CSARQDRGNSPLHF. The CDR3 nucleotides are TGCAGTGCTAGACAAGACAGGGGGAATTCACCCCTCCACTTT.

This clonotype occurred many times. This chain joins TRBV5-1 and TRBJ1-1; no clear D. The germline V and J ends were trimmed by 3 bases and 0 bases, with 21 bases remaining between them. Germline assignment: CDR1 SGHRS and CDR2 YFSETQ. The CDR3 runs 18 residues. The CDR3 nucleotides are TGCGCCAGCAGCTCAACAGTCGGAGGGCTGCTGGTGAACACTGAAGCTTTCTTT. Translated, it gives CASSSTVGGLLVNTEAFF. Full variable domain (remainder filled in from reference TRBV5-1 and TRBJ1-1): KAGVTQTPRYLIKTRGQQVTLSCSPISGHRSVSWYQQTPGQGLQFLFEYFSETQRNKGNFPGRFSGRQFSNSRSEMNVSTLELGDSALYLCASSSTVGGLLVNTEAFFGQGTRLTVV.

This clonotype has a count of ten or more. The chain is built from TRBV6-1 and TRBJ1-6, with unresolved D. This CDR3 contains 11 residues. The V end was cut by 3 bases, the J end by 14 bases, with 8 bases between. Germline CDR1 MNHNS, CDR2 SASEGT. Written as DNA, the CDR3 is TGTGCCAGCAGTGACGGGCAATCCCTCCACTTT. It translates to CASSDGQSLHF.

This clonotype was counted at least ten times. This chain uses TRBV20-1 with TRBJ2-3; 8 bases match TRBD2. The length of the CDR3 is 13 residues. Germline values: CDR1 DFQATT, CDR2 SNEGSKA (reference sequence). The CDR3 nucleotides read TGCAGCTCCCCCGGGGGGGTGACAGATACGCAGTATTTT. Protein sequence: CSSPGGVTDTQYF.

There are many counts of this clonotype. The chain employs TRBV7-9 and TRBJ2-5; D ambiguous. Germline V gene data show CDR1 as SEHNR and CDR2 as FQNEAQ (reference sequence). V gave up 5 bases and J gave up 2 bases, with 12 bases separating them. CDR3 size: 14 residues. The CDR3 DNA is TGTGCCAGCAGCCGCACCGCCTTTCAAGAGACCCAGTACTTC. It codes for CASSRTAFQETQYF.

This clonotype was seen repeatedly, ten times or more. V gene TRBV9 combines with J gene TRBJ2-3; TRBD1 agrees at 7 bases. There are 16 residues in the CDR3. Unmatched junction bases numbered 4, after V lost 0 bases and J lost 0 bases. Germline lookup yields CDR1 SGDLS and CDR2 YYNGEE. This chain's CDR3 is CASSVEQGTSTDTQYF. DNA of the CDR3: TGTGCCAGCAGCGTAGAACAGGGGACGAGCACAGATACGCAGTATTTT. Full variable domain (remainder filled in from reference TRBV9 and TRBJ2-3): DSGVTQTPKHLITATGQRVTLRCSPRSGDLSVYWYQQSLDQGLQFLIQYYNGEERAKGNILERFSAQQFPDLHSELNLSSLELGDSALYFCASSVEQGTSTDTQYFGPGTRLTVL.

In its sample, this clonotype ranks as medium-sized. The chain links TRBV12-3 or TRBV12-4 to TRBJ1-1; 9 bases match TRBD1. This CDR3 comprises 13 residues. The V segment lost 6 bases and the J segment 1 base; nucleotides outside the gene matches: 0. CDR3 bases: TGTGCCAGCAGGGACAGGGGGAACACTGAAGCTTTCTTT. Amino acids: CASRDRGNTEAFF.

At least ten counts were recorded for this clonotype. The chain has TRBV29-1 and TRBJ2-7, with a tentative D call TRBD2 (5 bases). The CDR3 runs 13 residues. V lost 4 bases and J 4 bases, leaving 14 bases between the germline ends. Germline loops: CDR1 SQVTM, CDR2 ANQGSEA. The CDR3 protein is CSVVSGKLYEQYF. In nucleotides, the CDR3 is TGCAGCGTTGTATCCGGGAAACTATACGAGCAGTACTTC.

At least ten counts were recorded for this clonotype. The chain uses TRBV13 and TRBJ2-4, with D unclear. Germline CDR1 reads PRHDT; CDR2 reads FYEKMQ (reference sequence). Trimming took 5 bases from V and 7 from J, leaving 6 bases between them. The CDR3 covers 11 residues. Here the CDR3 reads CASSTSNIQYF. For the CDR3, the DNA is TGTGCCAGCAGCACCTCGAACATTCAGTACTTC.

V and J are TRBV6-1 and TRBJ2-1; D is uncertain. The CDR3 covers 12 residues. Trimming removed 7 bases at V and 12 bases at J, with 16 bases between. Germline CDR1 MNHNS, CDR2 SASEGT. The CDR3 nucleotides read TGTGCCAGCACCGAGCCCCGCGGATGGCAGTTCTTC. This encodes CASTEPRGWQFF.

At least ten counts were recorded for this clonotype. The rearrangement uses TRBV20-1 and TRBJ2-5, with a tentative D call TRBD2 (6 bases). V gave up 5 bases and J gave up 1 base, with 17 bases separating them. The CDR3 has 15 residues. The germline V gene encodes CDR1 DFQATT and CDR2 SNEGSKA (reference sequence). As DNA, the CDR3 is TGCAGTGCTGAATCGACTAGGGGAGGCCAAGAGACCCAGTACTTC. It translates to CSAESTRGGQETQYF.